Presented here are 7 T cell receptor beta chains from one specimen sequenced in a study of cytomegalovirus exposure and HLA in healthy donors. The PCR used 60 Vbeta and 13 Jbeta primers. Repertoires were generated with immunoSEQ multiplex PCR, while TCRdb's copy carries only in-frame clones and drops some. The repertoire table contains approximately 140,000 clones. Sequencing input: PBMCs. The receptor set was obtained from a woman in her forties in good health and CMV-seronegative.

The chain combines TRBV10-3 with TRBJ1-6; 7 positions match TRBD1. This CDR3 has 14 amino acids. CDR1 and CDR2 from the germline V gene are ENHRY and SYGVKD. The trim removed 6 bases at V and 8 bases at J, leaving 7 bases unmatched. This CDR3 is CAIRTGATDSPLHF. CDR3 DNA: TGTGCCATCAGAACAGGGGCCACTGATTCACCCCTCCACTTT.

The chain employs TRBV28 and TRBJ1-5; unclear D gene. The CDR3 sequence is 13 residues long. V was pared by 8 bases and J by 4 bases, with 12 bases between. Per the germline V gene, CDR1 is MDHEN and CDR2 is SYDVKM. For the CDR3, the DNA is TGTGCCAGCTGGGGAGATTCGAATCAGCCCCAGCATTTT. This codes for CASWGDSNQPQHF.

The chain has TRBV4-1 and TRBJ2-3, with 9 bases that match TRBD1. After removal of 2 bases from V and 0 bases from J, the junction contained 12 bases not matched to a gene. Germline CDR1 MGHRA, CDR2 YSYEKL. This CDR3 region has 19 residues. The CDR3 region is CASSQSGRTGGWSTDTQYF. The DNA for the CDR3 is TGCGCCAGCAGCCAAAGCGGGCGAACAGGGGGCTGGAGCACAGATACGCAGTATTTT.

The CDR3 nucleotides read TGTGCCAGCAGCTTGATGACAGGGTTTGGAACTGAAGCTTTCTTT. Protein product: CASSLMTGFGTEAFF. The chain combines TRBV7-2 with TRBJ1-1, with TRBD1 matching 7 bases. The germline V gene encodes CDR1 SGHTA and CDR2 FQGNSA. Trimming removed 3 bases from V and 5 bases from J; junction bases left unmatched: 9. The CDR3 contains 15 residues.

This chain joins TRBV13 and TRBJ1-4; 11 nucleotides agree with TRBD1. The V gene's germline CDR1 is PRHDT and CDR2 FYEKMQ (reference sequence). The CDR3 covers 14 residues. V dropped 5 bases and J dropped 6; count of bases not matched to a gene: 2. In DNA, the CDR3 is TGTGCCAGCAGCGTGGGACAGGGGGATGAAAAACTGTTTTTT. It codes for CASSVGQGDEKLFF.

The rearrangement joins TRBV7-2 to TRBJ2-2, with D tentatively TRBD2 (6 bases). The germline V gene has CDR1 SGHTA and CDR2 FQGNSA. CDR3 length: 15 amino acids. The germline V and J ends were trimmed by 2 bases and 3 bases, with 10 bases remaining between them. In DNA, the CDR3 is TGTGCCAGCAGCTTACGTTTAGCGGACACCGGGGAGCTGTTTTTT. Protein: CASSLRLADTGELFF.

The CDR3 is CASSLGQGRGTQYF. The CDR3 DNA follows: TGTGCCAGCAGCCTCGGACAGGGGAGAGGTACGCAGTATTTT. The chain employs TRBV27 and TRBJ2-3, with 9 positions matching TRBD1. J gave up 8 bases and V 6 bases, and 9 bases lay outside the gene matches. Germline assignment: CDR1 MNHEY and CDR2 SMNVEV (reference sequence). The CDR3 runs to 14 residues.